The clone carrying this T cell receptor (beta chain) was picked up many times. Its specificity is not known. Sequencing was done on patients that had shown CD8+CD57+ cell expansion by flow cytometry. Severe acquired aplastic anemia was present in all patients. Patients had received no therapy at the time of blood sampling. The data derive from a study of CD8+CD57+ T cells in acquired aplastic anemia. Overall study: DNA per sorted CD4+ or CD8+ sample ranged about 0.18 to 30 ug, averaging 3.2 ug. Whole-study findings and limits: Patients and controls were not found to differ significantly in CD8+ Simpson's diversity.

Germline V gene data show CDR1 as MNHNS and CDR2 as SASEGT. The CDR3 contains 15 residues. V was clipped by 6 bases and J by 3 bases; unmatched bases: 8. Genomic DNA acted as the template from which TCR beta VDJ combination and CDR3 sequence profiling were carried out. A single record per CDR3 protein comes from TCRdb applying MiXCR to the reads. This table holds about 150,000 distinct CDR3 sequences, about 50% found once. The rearrangement joins TRBV6-1 to TRBJ2-3; 8 nucleotides agree with TRBD2. This sequence was found in a human donor with aplastic anemia. Sequenced input: sorted CD4+, CD8+, or CD8+CD57+ T cells (not recorded which) from PBMCs. The CDR3 nucleotides read TGTGCCAGCAGCAACAGGACTAGCAAAACAGATACGCAGTATTTT. The encoded protein is CASSNRTSKTDTQYF.